The 4 T cell receptor beta chains below come from one sample, sequenced in a study of T-cell reconstitution after alpha-beta-depleted transplantation in children. The TCRbeta library was prepared with unique molecular identifiers. Via MiXCR, TCRdb re-called the PCR reads, giving one row per CDR3 protein. Altogether fewer than 750,000 distinct CDR3 sequences are present, roughly 24% being singletons, with the ten largest covering 13% to 15%. The sample was PBMCs, mostly from graft donor cells, taken 360 days after TCRalphabeta/CD19-depleted stem cell transplant. The receptor source for this set is a boy younger than two who had a stem cell transplant for acute myeloid leukemia, so the T cells may come from the graft donor.

This clonotype was counted at least ten times. V usage is TRBV6-5 and J usage is TRBJ2-5; 7 bases are a match to TRBD2. This CDR3 region has 13 residues. The V gene's germline CDR1 is MNHEY and CDR2 SVGAGI. Germline trimming cut 5 bases from V and 5 bases from J; bases unmatched to any gene: 5. This chain's CDR3 is CASSTFGGETQYF. The CDR3 nucleotides read TGTGCCAGCAGTACCTTCGGGGGGGAGACCCAGTACTTC.

This clonotype was seen more than once but under ten times. V usage is TRBV4-2 and J usage is TRBJ2-7, with 8 positions matching TRBD2. The CDR3 is 17 residues long. Germline-derived CDR1 and CDR2 are LGHNA and YNFKEQ. Unmatched junction bases numbered 9, after V lost 0 bases and J lost 2 bases. The CDR3 DNA is TGTGCCAGCAGCCAAGATCCGGGAGGGCCCTCTCCCTACGAGCAGTACTTC. Translated: CASSQDPGGPSPYEQYF.

The CDR3 loop is CASSSSGKPPGANVLTF. CDR3 DNA sequence: TGTGCCAGCAGCTCCTCGGGGAAGCCCCCTGGGGCCAACGTCCTGACTTTC. The rearrangement links TRBV7-8 to TRBJ2-6; D may be TRBD2 (5 bases). The CDR3 sequence is 17 residues long. V was shortened by 4 bases and J by 2 bases, with 15 bases between the two germline ends. CDR1 and CDR2 (germline): SGHVS, FQNEAQ.

The chain carries TRBV12-3 or TRBV12-4 and TRBJ1-5; D is undetermined. The V end lost 4 bases, the J end lost 6 bases, and 13 bases lay between the germline ends. The CDR3 is 14 amino acids. Here the CDR3 DNA reads TGTGCCAGCAGTTCCGCTTGGGTTGGTCAGCCCCAGCATTTT. Translation: CASSSAWVGQPQHF.